This T cell receptor (beta chain) appears in the sequencing data of a study of shared clonotypes between healthy human individuals. Overall study findings and caveats: Generally, naive subsets came out with larger estimated richness than memory subsets. Few donors limited the genetic and exposure-history diversity represented.

There were no recent acute infections or vaccinations among the donors, who were healthy HIV-negative adults. CDR1 KGHSH and CDR2 LQKENI come from the germline V gene. The V segment lost 5 bases and the J segment 5 bases; nucleotides outside the gene matches: 11. The CDR3 loop spans 16 amino acids. Data came from immunoSEQ multiplex PCR; TCRdb stores just in-frame clones and leaves some out. Of around 2.5 million clones in the sample, roughly 93% are singletons; the top ten hold 0.35% to 0.45%. With respect to this clone: Its antigen remains unknown.

The source material was naive CD4+ T cells from PBMCs. The sample's subset: CD45RA+ positively selected. The clonotype was recovered from a man aged 18 to 30 in good health. Some clones in this sample may be carry-over from other donors' samples. V gene TRBV18 combines with J gene TRBJ2-3, with TRBD1 matching 9 bases. The DNA of the CDR3 is TGTGCCAGCTCATCAATAACAGGGGGCTTAGGAGATACGCAGTATTTT. Protein product: CASSSITGGLGDTQYF.